The source of this T cell receptor beta chain is a study of shared clonotypes between healthy human individuals. Some clones are missing from TCRdb's copy, which holds only in-frame ones; the method was immunoSEQ multiplex PCR. The sample includes about 710,000 clones, over 55% of them seen just once. Caucasian adults living in Nashville, Tennessee, provided all samples. Specimen: memory CD4+ T cells sorted from blood. Regarding subset: CD45RA-negative fraction. This TCR was recovered from a woman younger than 45 in good health.

The CDR3 region has the DNA TGCGCCAGCAGCTTGGTAGGATTCGAGACCCAGTACTTC. It codes for CASSLVGFETQYF. The chain carries TRBV5-1 and TRBJ2-5; D is ambiguous. The CDR3 loop spans 13 amino acids. Between the trimmed V and J ends, which lost 0 bases and 5 bases, there was a span of 8 bases. Per the germline V gene, CDR1 is SGHRS and CDR2 is YFSETQ.